The present T cell receptor beta chain was sequenced within a study of blood T cell repertoires in COVID-19. Study at large: The analysed material was cDNA or gDNA that came from T cells, B-cell-depleted T cells, or PBMCs.

Trimming at V came to 1 base and at J to 8 bases, leaving 5 bases not matched to a gene. This CDR3 is 15 amino acids long. Germline V lookup: CDR1 GTSNPN, CDR2 SVGIG (reference sequence). The method was immunoSEQ multiplex PCR; TCRdb's version includes in-frame clones alone and lacks a portion of them. The table has a few hundred thousand clones, around 92% seen once; the top ten hold around 1.3%. This sequence joins TRBV30 and TRBJ1-6, with TRBD1 matching over 10 bases. The receptor's source is a man aged 35-49 years with acute or convalescent COVID-19. The sequenced sample consisted of peripheral blood. In DNA, the CDR3 is TGTGCCTGGAGTGGAAGGACAGGGGGGTATTCACCCCTCCACTTT. Translated, it gives CAWSGRTGGYSPLHF.